The 30 T cell receptor beta chains listed next were all sequenced from one sample in a study of T cell repertoires in cytomegalovirus infection. One entry per CDR3 protein, called by TCRdb with MiXCR from the reads. The table includes approximately 250,000 distinct CDR3 sequences, 6% to 8% detected once. The specimen sequenced was PBMCs. Receptors were obtained from a human donor in good health (CMV status not recorded). Some clones in this sample may be carry-over from other donors' samples.

This clonotype was counted ten times or more. The J gene is TRBJ1-1, the V gene TRBV5-1, with D possibly matching TRBD1 (6 bases). Germline V gene lookup returns CDR1 SGHRS and CDR2 YFSETQ. V lost 0 bases and J 6 bases, leaving 9 bases between the germline ends. The CDR3 runs 13 residues. In DNA form, the CDR3 reads TGCGCCAGCAGCTTGGAGGGGGAATCTGAAGCTTTCTTT. It encodes CASSLEGESEAFF.

Many counts were recorded for this clonotype. The genes are TRBV20-1 and TRBJ2-1; possibly TRBD1 for D (5 bases). Germline V gene lookup returns CDR1 DFQATT and CDR2 SNEGSKA (reference sequence). Trimming removed 6 bases from V and 0 bases from J, with 12 bases in between. The CDR3 loop spans 14 amino acids. The CDR3 is CSANHRSSYNEQFF. In nucleotides, the CDR3 is TGCAGTGCCAACCACAGGAGCTCCTACAATGAGCAGTTCTTC.

This clonotype was seen at least ten times. CDR3 sequence: CASSPRQGYEQYF. The DNA for the CDR3 is TGTGCCAGCAGCCCTAGACAGGGCTACGAGCAGTACTTC. V is TRBV12-3 or TRBV12-4 and J is TRBJ2-7; the match to TRBD1 covers 7 bases. There are 13 residues in the CDR3. J gave up 3 bases and V 6 bases, and 5 bases lay outside the gene matches.

Comment on this clonotype: This may be a read error, as it is one base from a much larger clone. V gene TRBV9 combines with J gene TRBJ1-2; D gene unclear. Between the trimmed V and J ends, which lost 3 bases and 7 bases, there was a span of 19 bases. In germline, CDR1 is SGDLS, CDR2 YYNGEE. The CDR3 totals 15 residues. Here the CDR3 DNA reads TGTGCCAGCAGCGCTCCGGCCCAGAGGGCCAGTGGCTACACCTTC. This sequence encodes CASSAPAQRASGYTF.

This clonotype came up many times. V usage is TRBV7-9 and J usage is TRBJ1-1; D gene ambiguous. V lost 5 bases and J lost 6, with 13 bases in between. The CDR3 loop spans 13 amino acids. Germline CDR1 and CDR2: SEHNR and FQNEAQ (reference sequence). The CDR3 nucleotides read TGTGCCAGCAGCGGACTTTATCGGGCTGAAGCTTTCTTT. Encoded protein: CASSGLYRAEAFF.

V is TRBV19 and J is TRBJ1-1; D unclear. V was cut by 3 bases and J by 5 bases, with 10 bases left in between. The CDR3 has 13 amino acids. Looked up from germline, CDR1 is LNHDA and CDR2 is SQIVND (reference sequence). CDR3 nucleotide sequence: TGTGCCAGTAGTATTGAGAGTTGGACTGAAGCTTTCTTT. This gives the protein CASSIESWTEAFF.

This clonotype was recorded at least ten times. The chain carries TRBV12-3 or TRBV12-4 and TRBJ2-5; D tentatively reads TRBD1 or TRBD2 (5 bases each). CDR3 size: 14 residues. With 3 bases removed from V and 1 base from J, the gap between germline ends came to 9 bases. The CDR3 is CASSFSGTQETQYF. CDR3 bases: TGTGCCAGCAGTTTCAGTGGGACCCAAGAGACCCAGTACTTC.

This clonotype showed up many times. The chain links TRBV12-3 or TRBV12-4 to TRBJ2-7; D is unresolved. V was cut by 1 base and J by 5 bases, with 6 bases left in between. This CDR3 has 12 amino acids. The CDR3 region has the DNA TGTGCCAGCAGTTTAGGTCTGGACGAGCAGTACTTC. Its protein is CASSLGLDEQYF.

This clonotype has at least ten counts. The genes are TRBV12-3 or TRBV12-4 and TRBJ2-3, with 10 bases identical to TRBD2. V dropped 6 bases and J dropped 7; count of bases not matched to a gene: 7. The CDR3 is made up of 14 amino acids. Here the CDR3 DNA reads TGTGCCAGCAGGCTGAGGACTAGCGGAAATACGCAGTATTTT. This translates into CASRLRTSGNTQYF.

This clonotype was recorded at least ten times. The chain links TRBV4-1 to TRBJ1-1; weak D call: TRBD1 (5 bases). Trimming pared 7 bases from V and 1 base from J, leaving 16 bases between. CDR3 length equals 15 residues. CDR1 and CDR2 from the germline V gene are MGHRA and YSYEKL. CDR3 residues: CASTEGGTQNTEAFF. The CDR3 nucleotides are TGCGCCAGCACCGAAGGAGGGACCCAGAACACTGAAGCTTTCTTT.

This clonotype appeared many times. The chain combines TRBV10-3 with TRBJ2-3; TRBD1 is a possible D gene (5 bases). This CDR3 contains 14 residues. Germline V gives CDR1 ENHRY, CDR2 SYGVKD. Trimming left V 3 bases short and J 3 bases short, with 10 bases between. CDR3 sequence reads: CAISERQGTDTQYF. DNA of the CDR3: TGTGCCATCAGTGAAAGGCAGGGTACAGATACGCAGTATTTT.

This clonotype was observed a few times. This sequence joins TRBV4-2 and TRBJ2-5, with D possibly matching TRBD2 (6 bases). V gave up 0 bases and J gave up 1 base, with 9 bases separating them. Germline V gene data show CDR1 as LGHNA and CDR2 as YNFKEQ. This CDR3 has 15 residues. The CDR3, as DNA: TGTGCCAGCAGCCAAGATAGCGGAGTCCAAGAGACCCAGTACTTC. Protein product: CASSQDSGVQETQYF.

The chain carries TRBV18 and TRBJ1-5; 7 nucleotides match TRBD1. The CDR3 length is 13 residues. Germline-derived CDR1 and CDR2 are KGHSH and LQKENI. Unmatched junction bases numbered 4, after V lost 4 bases and J lost 7 bases. In nucleotides, the CDR3 is TGTGCCAGCTCACAGGGAGGGGGCCAGCCCCAGCATTTT. Its protein product is CASSQGGGQPQHF.

This clonotype appeared many times. The rearrangement joins TRBV4-3 to TRBJ1-6; D is ambiguous. The CDR3 loop spans 13 amino acids. CDR1 is LGHNA, CDR2 YSLEER, per germline. Trimming pared 0 bases from V and 9 bases from J, leaving 6 bases between. In nucleotides, the CDR3 is TGCGCCAGCAGCCAAGATCATAGTTCACCCCTCCACTTT. Its translation: CASSQDHSSPLHF.

This clonotype has a count of ten or more. The rearrangement uses TRBV7-9 and TRBJ1-2; 10 bases match TRBD1. V was pared by 0 bases and J by 3 bases, with 4 bases of the junction left unmatched. The CDR3 spans 16 residues. Per the germline V gene, CDR1 is SEHNR and CDR2 is FQNEAQ (reference sequence). CDR3 bases: TGTGCCAGCAGCTTAGCGAAGGGGACAGGGGACTATGGCTACACCTTC. This encodes CASSLAKGTGDYGYTF. Complete variable domain (other parts from reference TRBV7-9 and TRBJ1-2): DTGVSQNPRHKITKRGQNVTFRCDPISEHNRLYWYRQTLGQGPEFLTYFQNEAQLEKSRLLSDRFSAERPKGSFSTLEIQRTEQGDSAMYLCASSLAKGTGDYGYTFGSGTRLTVV.

This clonotype was observed at least ten times. Relative to the germline gene, one junction end is altered; a read error may explain this. This sequence joins TRBV7-2 and TRBJ2-5; possibly TRBD2 for D (7 bases). The germline V gene has CDR1 SGHTA and CDR2 FQGNSA. CDR3 size: 15 residues. DNA for the CDR3: TGTGCCAGCACCTTAGATGGGGGGGGCCGAACGGCCCAGTACTTC. It yields the protein CASTLDGGGRTAQYF.

This clonotype has at least ten counts. This chain uses TRBV5-1 with TRBJ2-7; TRBD1 matches 9 bases. V dropped 4 bases and J dropped 7; count of bases not matched to a gene: 9. CDR3 length equals 14 residues. Per the germline V gene, CDR1 is SGHRS and CDR2 is YFSETQ. The CDR3 nucleotides are TGCGCCAGCAGCCCAGGGACAGGGACTCGGGAGCAGTACTTC. It yields the protein CASSPGTGTREQYF.

This clonotype has ten or more counts. The V gene is TRBV7-2, the J gene TRBJ2-3, with D possibly matching TRBD2 (6 bases). Germline V gives CDR1 SGHTA, CDR2 FQGNSA. This CDR3 comprises 17 residues. V lost 5 bases and J 0 bases, leaving 18 bases between the germline ends. CDR3 region: CASSPGLTGESTDTQYF. The CDR3 DNA sequence: TGTGCCAGCAGCCCCGGGTTAACGGGGGAAAGCACAGATACGCAGTATTTT. Supplemented by reference TRBV7-2 and TRBJ2-3, the full variable domain reads GAGVSQSPSNKVTEKGKDVELRCDPISGHTALYWYRQSLGQGLEFLIYFQGNSAPDKSGLPSDRFSAERTGGSVSTLTIQRTQQEDSAVYLCASSPGLTGESTDTQYFGPGTRLTVL.

This clonotype was detected only a few times. This chain uses TRBV29-1 with TRBJ1-2, with 12 nucleotides matching TRBD1. Germline V gene sequence: CDR1 SQVTM, CDR2 ANQGSEA. J was trimmed by 7 bases and V by 3 bases; bases with no gene match: 3. The CDR3 spans 13 residues. CDR3 loop: CSVEGQGAGGYTF. CDR3 nucleotide sequence: TGCAGCGTTGAGGGACAGGGGGCAGGTGGCTACACCTTC.

This clonotype was detected ten times or more. The genes are TRBV12-5 and TRBJ1-1; tentative D call: TRBD1 (5 bases). Trimming pared 3 bases from V and 11 bases from J, leaving 13 bases between. Germline assignment: CDR1 LGHNT and CDR2 FRNRAP. CDR3 length: 12 residues. CDR3 protein: CASGFGDSGAFF. The CDR3 DNA follows: TGTGCTAGTGGTTTCGGGGACTCTGGGGCTTTCTTT.

CDR3 residues: CASSGDRAPNSPLHF. The DNA for the CDR3 is TGTGCCAGCAGCGGGGACAGGGCCCCTAATTCACCCCTCCACTTT. J is TRBJ1-6 and V is TRBV7-8, with TRBD1 matching 9 bases. V was pared by 5 bases and J by 6 bases, with 5 bases of the junction left unmatched. The CDR3 covers 15 residues. Germline CDR1 SGHVS, CDR2 FQNEAQ.

This clonotype was recorded many times. The chain is built from TRBV20-1 and TRBJ1-6; the D gene is possibly TRBD1 (5 bases). V lost 0 bases to trimming and J lost 0 bases, with 12 bases between them. CDR1 and CDR2 (germline): DFQATT, SNEGSKA (reference sequence). The CDR3 spans 17 residues. CDR3 DNA: TGCAGTGCTAGAGACGACAGAACGAGCTCCTATAATTCACCCCTCCACTTT. It is translated as CSARDDRTSSYNSPLHF.

The chain uses TRBV20-1 and TRBJ2-7, with a weak D call TRBD2 (7 bases). Germline assignment: CDR1 DFQATT and CDR2 SNEGSKA (reference sequence). The CDR3 extends over 14 amino acids. With 2 bases removed from V and 2 bases from J, the gap between germline ends came to 13 bases. DNA of the CDR3: TGCAGTGCTAGACTAAGGGGGGGGCCCTACGAGCAGTACTTC. Translated: CSARLRGGPYEQYF.

This clonotype was seen at least ten times. The chain employs TRBV5-5 and TRBJ1-2, with D possibly TRBD1 on 5 matching bases. V was pared by 2 bases and J by 2 bases, with 7 bases between. Germline CDR1 is SGHKS and CDR2 is YYEKEE (reference sequence). This CDR3 region has 13 residues. The CDR3 bases are TGTGCCAGCAGCTTTAGACAGAACTATGGCTACACCTTC. As protein: CASSFRQNYGYTF.

This clonotype showed up many times. The J gene is TRBJ2-7, the V gene TRBV6-5; TRBD2 might be the D (6 bases). Looked up from germline, CDR1 is MNHEY and CDR2 is SVGAGI. The V end was cut by 0 bases, the J end by 7 bases, with 10 bases between. The CDR3 runs 13 residues. CDR3 loop: CASSYSNGGEQYF. CDR3 coding DNA: TGTGCCAGCAGTTACTCGAACGGAGGGGAGCAGTACTTC.

The genes are TRBV20-1 and TRBJ2-1; 7 nucleotides line up with TRBD2. Trimming at V came to 3 bases and at J to 8 bases, leaving 10 bases not matched to a gene. The CDR3 contains 14 residues. CDR1 and CDR2 (germline): DFQATT, SNEGSKA (reference sequence). CDR3 region: CSASPSGVQDEQFF. In nucleotides, the CDR3 is TGCAGTGCTAGCCCCAGCGGGGTACAGGATGAGCAGTTCTTC.

V and J are TRBV6-2 or TRBV6-3 and TRBJ2-5; no definite D call. Germline V gives CDR1 MNHEY, CDR2 SVGEGT. The CDR3 contains 16 residues. V was clipped by 3 bases and J by 2 bases, with 16 bases between them. This CDR3 is CASSYRAGEPQETQYF. The CDR3 region has the DNA TGTGCCAGCAGTTATCGGGCAGGAGAACCTCAAGAGACCCAGTACTTC.

Ten or more counts support this clonotype. The chain carries TRBV2 and TRBJ2-1, with no clear D. Germline V gene lookup returns CDR1 SNHLY and CDR2 FYNNEI. This CDR3 has 16 residues. V was clipped by 2 bases and J by 0 bases, with 11 bases between them. The CDR3 reads CASSEKTSPSYNEQFF. The DNA for the CDR3 is TGTGCCAGCAGTGAAAAGACTTCTCCCTCCTACAATGAGCAGTTCTTC.

The chain uses TRBV29-1 and TRBJ2-1, with TRBD1 matching 8 bases. Germline-derived CDR1 and CDR2 are SQVTM and ANQGSEA. This CDR3 region has 13 residues. The J segment lost 6 bases and the V segment lost 8 bases, leaving 9 bases of the junction unmatched. CDR3 amino acids: CSTGGSRGNEQFF. The CDR3 DNA reads TGCAGCACAGGGGGGAGCAGGGGCAATGAGCAGTTCTTC.

The chain joins TRBV29-1 to TRBJ1-2; TRBD1 agrees at 8 bases. The CDR3 sequence is 15 residues long. Germline trimming cut 3 bases from V and 4 bases from J; bases unmatched to any gene: 10. Germline lookup yields CDR1 SQVTM and CDR2 ANQGSEA. The CDR3 region is CSVDGTRGRIYGYTF. The CDR3 DNA reads TGCAGCGTTGACGGAACCAGGGGGCGAATCTATGGCTACACCTTC. Full variable domain (missing parts from reference TRBV29-1 and TRBJ1-2): SAVISQKPSRDICQRGTSLTIQCQVDSQVTMMFWYRQQPGQSLTLIATANQGSEATYESGFVIDKFPISRPNLTFSTLTVSNMSPEDSSIYLCSVDGTRGRIYGYTFGSGTRLTVV.